This passage covers 24 T cell receptor beta chains from one sample sequenced in a study of blood T cell repertoires in COVID-19. Some clones are missing from TCRdb's copy, which holds only in-frame ones; the method was immunoSEQ multiplex PCR. The top ten clones hold 9% to 14% of a sample with about 150,000 clones, roughly 83% of them seen once. The sequencing sample was made of peripheral blood. The receptors derive from a woman in her sixties or seventies with COVID-19, enrolled during active disease.

This clone has just a few counts. The V gene is TRBV5-1, the J gene TRBJ1-5; possibly TRBD1 for D (6 bases). V lost 4 bases and J 2 bases, leaving 10 bases between the germline ends. This CDR3 spans 14 amino acids. Germline CDR1 is SGHRS and CDR2 is YFSETQ. CDR3: CASSPRGGNQPQHF. The CDR3 DNA follows: TGCGCCAGCAGCCCCAGGGGCGGCAATCAGCCCCAGCATTTT.

The chain uses TRBV5-5 and TRBJ2-1; 8 bases align to TRBD1. The J segment lost 2 bases and the V segment lost 3 bases, leaving 4 bases of the junction unmatched. The CDR3 loop spans 15 amino acids. The germline V gene has CDR1 SGHKS and CDR2 YYEKEE (reference sequence). CDR3: CASSSRQGTYNEQFF. CDR3 sequence (DNA): TGTGCCAGCAGCTCACGACAGGGGACCTACAATGAGCAGTTCTTC.

The gene calls are TRBV11-3 and TRBJ2-1, with TRBD1 as a possible D gene (7 bases). Trimming left V 5 bases short and J 4 bases short, with 15 bases between. The CDR3 is 15 amino acids. From germline, CDR1 is SGHNT and CDR2 YENEEA. This CDR3 reads CASSLEGQLYNEQFF. CDR3 nucleotide sequence: TGTGCCAGCAGCCTGGAGGGACAGCTTTACAATGAGCAGTTCTTC.

In nucleotides, the CDR3 is TGTGCCAGTAGCCGATTTCGGGGACAGGGGTACAATGAGCAGTTCTTC. It is translated as CASSRFRGQGYNEQFF. The rearrangement joins TRBV19 to TRBJ2-1, with TRBD1 matching 10 bases. V trimming: 6 bases; J trimming: 4 bases; junction bases outside the gene matches: 9. Germline V gives CDR1 LNHDA, CDR2 SQIVND (reference sequence). The CDR3 sequence is 16 residues long.

This chain joins TRBV6-5 and TRBJ1-2, with D possibly matching TRBD1 (5 bases). The V end lost 5 bases, the J end lost 8 bases, and 9 bases lay between the germline ends. The CDR3 length is 11 residues. Germline values: CDR1 MNHEY, CDR2 SVGAGI. The CDR3 protein is CASSSRGGYTF. Written as DNA, the CDR3 is TGTGCCAGCAGTAGCCGGGGGGGCTACACCTTC.

Details on this clone: An end of the junction does not agree with germline; a read error may underlie this. V gene TRBV2 combines with J gene TRBJ1-2; TRBD1 might be the D (6 bases). Looked up from germline, CDR1 is SNHLY and CDR2 is FYNNEI. The CDR3 length is 12 residues. The CDR3 is CASSSDRPVYSF. Written as DNA, the CDR3 is TGTGCCAGCAGTTCTGACAGGCCAGTTTATTCCTTC.

This chain joins TRBV9 and TRBJ1-3; a possible D gene is TRBD1 (6 bases). The CDR3 covers 17 residues. Germline values: CDR1 SGDLS, CDR2 YYNGEE. V shed 4 bases and J shed 3 bases, with 20 bases lying between them. Here the CDR3 reads CASSWSSRGIFGNTIYF. Here the CDR3 DNA reads TGTGCCAGCAGCTGGAGTAGTAGGGGGATCTTTGGAAACACCATATATTTT.

For the CDR3, the DNA is TGTGCCAGCAGTTTGAAGGGGAGGGCTGAAGCTTTCTTT. This translates into CASSLKGRAEAFF. The chain joins TRBV28 to TRBJ1-1; D perhaps matches TRBD1 (5 bases). The CDR3 runs 13 residues. Germline CDR1 is MDHEN and CDR2 is SYDVKM. With 3 bases removed from V and 6 bases from J, the gap between germline ends came to 11 bases.

The rearrangement joins TRBV7-9 to TRBJ2-3; a possible D gene is TRBD2 (6 bases). Germline CDR1 and CDR2: SEHNR and FQNEAQ (reference sequence). CDR3 length equals 15 residues. Trimming took 5 bases from V and 1 from J, leaving 13 bases between them. The CDR3 reads CASSRGEVGTDTQYF. CDR3 bases: TGTGCCAGCAGCCGAGGGGAGGTGGGCACAGATACGCAGTATTTT. Supplemented by reference TRBV7-9 and TRBJ2-3, the full variable domain reads DTGVSQNPRHKITKRGQNVTFRCDPISEHNRLYWYRQTLGQGPEFLTYFQNEAQLEKSRLLSDRFSAERPKGSFSTLEIQRTEQGDSAMYLCASSRGEVGTDTQYFGPGTRLTVL.

The chain uses TRBV3-1 (or the pseudogene TRBV3-2) and TRBJ2-7; no clear D. From germline, CDR1 is LGHDT and CDR2 YNNKEL (reference sequence). Trimming left V 4 bases short and J 3 bases short, with 13 bases between. The CDR3 is 14 amino acids. The CDR3 spells CASSRAFQIYEQYF. CDR3 in DNA: TGTGCCAGCAGCCGGGCCTTTCAGATCTACGAGCAGTACTTC.

The chain has TRBV5-1 and TRBJ2-3; no reliable D call. Per the germline V gene, CDR1 is SGHRS and CDR2 is YFSETQ. The V end was cut by 0 bases, the J end by 2 bases, with 7 bases between. The length of the CDR3 is 14 residues. This CDR3 reads CASSLAADTDTQYF. For the CDR3, the DNA is TGCGCCAGCAGCTTGGCTGCGGACACAGATACGCAGTATTTT.

The J gene is TRBJ1-2, the V gene TRBV18; TRBD1 matches 9 bases. The CDR3 runs to 16 residues. After removal of 1 base from V and 0 bases from J, the junction contained 3 bases not matched to a gene. Germline CDR1 and CDR2: KGHSH and LQKENI. The CDR3 nucleotides are TGTGCCAGCTCACCACGAGGACAGGGGTCTAACTATGGCTACACCTTC. This codes for CASSPRGQGSNYGYTF.

The rearrangement uses TRBV25-1 and TRBJ2-7, with 8 bases matching TRBD1. Germline values: CDR1 MGHDK, CDR2 SYGVNS. This CDR3 has 15 residues. The junction had 9 bases not matched to a gene; V was cut back by 2 bases and J by 6 bases. The CDR3 sequence is CASSEQGARVGEQYF. CDR3 in DNA: TGTGCCAGCAGTGAACAGGGGGCGCGGGTAGGCGAGCAGTACTTC.

This clone appeared a single time. The J gene is TRBJ1-6, the V gene TRBV28; 9 bases agree with TRBD1. V was pared by 5 bases and J by 7 bases, with 9 bases of the junction left unmatched. Germline V gene data show CDR1 as MDHEN and CDR2 as SYDVKM. The CDR3 covers 16 residues. The CDR3 spells CASSVIQGAGNSPLHF. CDR3 nucleotide sequence: TGTGCCAGCAGTGTGATACAGGGGGCAGGGAATTCACCCCTCCACTTT.

The chain joins TRBV19 to TRBJ1-5; D is unclear. V gave up 7 bases and J gave up 0 bases, with 10 bases separating them. Per germline, CDR1 LNHDA and CDR2 SQIVND (reference sequence). The CDR3 extends over 14 amino acids. CDR3: CASKPDYSNQPQHF. The CDR3 DNA follows: TGTGCCAGTAAGCCCGATTATAGCAATCAGCCCCAGCATTTT.

This clone was counted only a few times. J is TRBJ2-1 and V is TRBV7-9; D gene unclear. This CDR3 comprises 15 residues. Germline values: CDR1 SEHNR, CDR2 FQNEAQ (reference sequence). V gave up 5 bases and J gave up 0 bases, with 11 bases separating them. CDR3 sequence (DNA): TGTGCCAGCAGCCTGGGCCAGCTCTCCTACAATGAGCAGTTCTTC. Its translation is CASSLGQLSYNEQFF.

The V and J genes are TRBV4-1 and TRBJ2-3, with D perhaps matching TRBD1 (6 bases). The length of the CDR3 is 16 residues. Germline CDR1 and CDR2: MGHRA and YSYEKL. V lost 0 bases and J lost 0, with 10 bases in between. CDR3 DNA: TGCGCCAGCAGCCAAGATCGACAGGTTAGCACAGATACGCAGTATTTT. Its translation is CASSQDRQVSTDTQYF.

V gene TRBV15 combines with J gene TRBJ2-7, with D possibly matching TRBD2 (7 bases). Germline V gives CDR1 LNHNV, CDR2 YYDKDF (reference sequence). This CDR3 is 15 amino acids long. V was clipped by 5 bases and J by 5 bases, with 19 bases between them. This CDR3 is CATSYHVRGGNEQYF. DNA for the CDR3: TGTGCCACCAGCTATCACGTGAGGGGGGGCAACGAGCAGTACTTC.

V usage is TRBV5-1 and J usage is TRBJ1-5; 8 bases fit TRBD1. The germline V gene encodes CDR1 SGHRS and CDR2 YFSETQ. The CDR3 sequence is 15 residues long. After removal of 0 bases from V and 5 bases from J, the junction contained 4 bases not matched to a gene. The CDR3 DNA reads as TGCGCCAGCAGCTTGGGGCAGGGGGCCTATCAGCCCCAGCATTTT. Its translation: CASSLGQGAYQPQHF.

This clone occurred a few times. V and J are TRBV5-1 and TRBJ1-1; D is perhaps TRBD1 (6 bases). CDR1 is SGHRS, CDR2 YFSETQ, per germline. This CDR3 spans 15 amino acids. V dropped 8 bases and J dropped 1 base, with 18 bases sitting between them. The CDR3 sequence is CASLPDSSRNTEAFF. In DNA form, the CDR3 reads TGCGCCAGTTTACCGGACAGCTCAAGGAACACTGAAGCTTTCTTT. Filled out from reference TRBV5-1 and TRBJ1-1, the complete variable domain reads KAGVTQTPRYLIKTRGQQVTLSCSPISGHRSVSWYQQTPGQGLQFLFEYFSETQRNKGNFPGRFSGRQFSNSRSEMNVSTLELGDSALYLCASLPDSSRNTEAFFGQGTRLTVV.

The genes are TRBV9 and TRBJ2-3, with D unresolved. Trimming removed 3 bases from V and 5 bases from J, with 16 bases in between. Germline V lookup: CDR1 SGDLS, CDR2 YYNGEE. The CDR3 runs 15 residues. The CDR3 region is CASSATLGGQDTQYF. DNA of the CDR3: TGTGCCAGCAGCGCCACTCTTGGTGGGCAAGATACGCAGTATTTT.

The V gene is TRBV19, the J gene TRBJ2-2; possible D gene TRBD1, 6 bases. This CDR3 is built from 18 residues. Germline V gene data show CDR1 as LNHDA and CDR2 as SQIVND (reference sequence). Trimming shortened V by 0 bases and J by 4 bases, and 18 bases separated the two germline ends. Here the CDR3 reads CASSIDPSGHRFTGELFF. Here the CDR3 DNA reads TGTGCCAGTAGTATAGATCCCTCGGGACATAGATTCACCGGGGAGCTGTTTTTT. The full variable domain, with the rest looked up from reference TRBV19 and TRBJ2-2, is DGGITQSPKYLFRKEGQNVTLSCEQNLNHDAMYWYRQDPGQGLRLIYYSQIVNDFQKGDIAEGYSVSREKKESFPLTVTSAQKNPTAFYLCASSIDPSGHRFTGELFFGEGSRLTVL.

The chain links TRBV6-5 to TRBJ1-2, with TRBD1 matching over 8 bases. Per the germline V gene, CDR1 is MNHEY and CDR2 is SVGAGI. With V trimmed by 6 bases and J by 2 bases, 8 bases remained unmatched. The CDR3 has 15 residues. CDR3 bases: TGTGCCAGCAGCCGTGGACAGGGAGGGAACTATGGCTACACCTTC. Protein product: CASSRGQGGNYGYTF.

The J gene is TRBJ1-1, the V gene TRBV6-5, with D possibly TRBD1 on 5 matching bases. The CDR3 totals 11 residues. Trimming cost V 5 bases and J 4 bases, with 5 bases left between them. Germline V CDR1 and CDR2: MNHEY, SVGAGI. The CDR3 reads CASSRGTEAFF. The CDR3 bases are TGTGCCAGCAGTAGGGGCACTGAAGCTTTCTTT.